Described below is a single T cell receptor (beta chain) sequence and its context. Reverse transcription of extracted RNA yielded cDNA, which provided the sequencing template. Repertoires were generated with immunoSEQ multiplex PCR, while TCRdb's copy carries only in-frame clones and drops some. Altogether 150,000 to 200,000 clones are present, about 54% being singletons, with the ten largest covering 4.8%. These data are taken from a study of CD8+ T cells in alopecia areata. The germline V gene has CDR1 SGDLS and CDR2 YYNGEE. V gave up 0 bases and J gave up 6 bases, with 13 bases separating them. This CDR3 spans 15 amino acids.

This receptor was identified in a human donor in good health. Sequencing used CD4+ T cells sorted from blood. V is TRBV9 and J is TRBJ1-3; the D is unclear. The CDR3 nucleotides read TGTGCCAGCAGCGTAGGCCCAGTTCAGACAAACACCATATATTTT. Translated: CASSVGPVQTNTIYF.